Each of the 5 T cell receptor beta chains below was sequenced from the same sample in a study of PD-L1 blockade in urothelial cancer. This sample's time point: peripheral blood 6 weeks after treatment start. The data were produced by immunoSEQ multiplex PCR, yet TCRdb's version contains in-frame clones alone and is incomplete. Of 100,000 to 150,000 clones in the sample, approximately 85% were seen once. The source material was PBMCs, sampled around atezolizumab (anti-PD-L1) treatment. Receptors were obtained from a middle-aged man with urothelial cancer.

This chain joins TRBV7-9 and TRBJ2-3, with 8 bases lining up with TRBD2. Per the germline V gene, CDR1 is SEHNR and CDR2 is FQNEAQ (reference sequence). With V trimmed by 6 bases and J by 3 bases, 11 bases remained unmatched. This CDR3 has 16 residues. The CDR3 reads CASSSPRTSRTDTQYF. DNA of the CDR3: TGTGCCAGCAGTTCACCGAGGACTAGCCGAACAGATACGCAGTATTTT.

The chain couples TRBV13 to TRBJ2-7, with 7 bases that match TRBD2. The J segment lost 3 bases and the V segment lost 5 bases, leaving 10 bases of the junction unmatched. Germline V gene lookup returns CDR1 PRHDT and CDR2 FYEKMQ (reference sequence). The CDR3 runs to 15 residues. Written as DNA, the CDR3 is TGTGCCAGCAGCCACGCTAGCGGAGGGTTCTACGAGCAGTACTTC. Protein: CASSHASGGFYEQYF.

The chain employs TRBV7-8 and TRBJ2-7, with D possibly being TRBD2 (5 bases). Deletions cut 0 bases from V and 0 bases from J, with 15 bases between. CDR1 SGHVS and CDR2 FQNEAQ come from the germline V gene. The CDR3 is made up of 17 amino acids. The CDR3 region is CASSLAVHGVSSYEQYF. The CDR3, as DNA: TGTGCCAGCAGCTTAGCAGTTCACGGGGTGAGCTCCTACGAGCAGTACTTC. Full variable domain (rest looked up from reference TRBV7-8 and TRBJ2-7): GAGVSQSPRYKVAKRGQDVALRCDPISGHVSLFWYQQALGQGPEFLTYFQNEAQLDKSGLPSDRFFAERPEGSVSTLKIQRTQQEDSAVYLCASSLAVHGVSSYEQYFGPGTRLTVT.

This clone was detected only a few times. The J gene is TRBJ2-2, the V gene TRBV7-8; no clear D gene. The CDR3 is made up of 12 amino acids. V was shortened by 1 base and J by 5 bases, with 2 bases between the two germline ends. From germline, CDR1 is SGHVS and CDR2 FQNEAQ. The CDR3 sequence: CASSLVTGELFF. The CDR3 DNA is TGTGCCAGCAGCTTAGTAACCGGGGAGCTGTTTTTT.

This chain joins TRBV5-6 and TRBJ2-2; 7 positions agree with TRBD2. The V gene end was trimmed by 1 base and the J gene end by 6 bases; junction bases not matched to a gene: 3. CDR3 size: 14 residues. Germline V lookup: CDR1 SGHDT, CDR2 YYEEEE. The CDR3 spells CASSLLAGAGELFF. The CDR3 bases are TGTGCCAGCAGCTTGCTTGCGGGAGCCGGGGAGCTGTTTTTT.